The entry below describes one TCR beta chain. Its target is not known. The sample belongs to a study of cytomegalovirus exposure and HLA in healthy donors. Whole-study results and caveats: The authors later linked a missense DCLRE1C variant to TCR beta V- and J-gene trimming. Equally common other TCR beta chains were less clonally expanded than HLA-associated ones, a later analysis found. Accounts indicate the classifier identified cytomegalovirus status with strong specificity and sensitivity.

The CDR3 extends over 14 amino acids. Germline loops: CDR1 GTSNPN, CDR2 SVGIG (reference sequence). Deletions cut 4 bases from V and 5 bases from J, with 12 bases between. Primers included in the PCR were 60 Vbeta and 13 Jbeta primers. Assay: immunoSEQ multiplex PCR; the TCRdb copy retains only in-frame clones and omits some. In the table there are fewer than 250,000 clones, approximately 80% of which are singletons. The clonotype originates from a young woman in good health and CMV-seropositive. This chain uses TRBV30 with TRBJ1-6, with D tentatively TRBD1 (5 bases). Source material: PBMCs. The CDR3 DNA sequence: TGTGCCTGGACACGGACAATTAATAATTCACCCCTCCACTTT. The encoded protein is CAWTRTINNSPLHF.